Reported below is one TCR beta chain. Antigen: not known. The data were taken from a study of a mutant IDH1 vaccine in newly diagnosed glioma. Study context: Vaccine dosing followed radiotherapy by 4-6 weeks, or accompanied temozolomide cycles. Treated patients showed a male proportion of around 62%, a female proportion of about 40%, and a mean age of 40.4 years.

The V end was cut by 4 bases, the J end by 9 bases, with 10 bases between. Germline V gene data show CDR1 as MNHEY and CDR2 as SMNVEV (reference sequence). This CDR3 region has 13 residues. Sequencing was performed with immunoSEQ multiplex PCR; in TCRdb, only in-frame clones are kept and a portion is missing. The sample has 56,000 or so clones; roughly 78% are singletons. Time point noted: week 5, during vaccination. With topical imiquimod, each dose of the vaccine consisted of 300 ug of mutant IDH1 20-mer peptide. The origin of this receptor is a woman in her forties with glioma. This chain uses TRBV27 with TRBJ1-6; no firm D call. The input for sequencing was PBMCs, taken from a glioma patient whose treatment included an IDH1 peptide vaccine. CDR3 loop: CASSYGGRSPLHF. CDR3 DNA sequence: TGTGCCAGCAGTTATGGAGGGCGTTCACCCCTCCACTTT.